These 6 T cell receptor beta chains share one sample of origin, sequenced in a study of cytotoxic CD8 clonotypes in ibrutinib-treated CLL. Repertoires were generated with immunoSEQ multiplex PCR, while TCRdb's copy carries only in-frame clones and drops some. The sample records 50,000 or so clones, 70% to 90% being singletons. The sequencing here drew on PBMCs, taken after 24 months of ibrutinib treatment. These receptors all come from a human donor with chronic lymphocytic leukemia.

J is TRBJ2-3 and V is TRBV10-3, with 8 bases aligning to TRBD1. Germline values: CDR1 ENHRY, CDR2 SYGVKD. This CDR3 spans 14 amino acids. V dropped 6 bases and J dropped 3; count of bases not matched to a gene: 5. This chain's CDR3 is CAISDRGSTDTQYF. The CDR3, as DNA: TGTGCCATCAGCGACAGGGGTTCTACAGATACGCAGTATTTT.

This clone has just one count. The DNA for the CDR3 is TGCGCCAGCAGTGACCCAGGCCAAGAGACCCAGTACTTC. It yields the protein CASSDPGQETQYF. The J gene is TRBJ2-5, the V gene TRBV10-1; D unclear. Deletions cut 3 bases from V and 1 base from J, with 6 bases between. Per germline, CDR1 WNHNN and CDR2 SYGVQD (reference sequence). The CDR3 runs 13 residues.

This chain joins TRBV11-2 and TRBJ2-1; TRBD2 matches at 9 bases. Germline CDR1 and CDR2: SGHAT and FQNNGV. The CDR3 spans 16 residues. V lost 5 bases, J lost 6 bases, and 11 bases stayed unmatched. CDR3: CASSKSPGLALNEQFF. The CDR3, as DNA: TGTGCCAGCAGCAAATCGCCGGGACTAGCACTCAATGAGCAGTTCTTC. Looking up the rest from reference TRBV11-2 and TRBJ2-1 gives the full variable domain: EAGVAQSPRYKIIEKRQSVAFWCNPISGHATLYWYQQILGQGPKLLIQFQNNGVVDDSQLPKDRFSAERLKGVDSTLKIQPAKLEDSAVYLCASSKSPGLALNEQFFGPGTRLTVL.

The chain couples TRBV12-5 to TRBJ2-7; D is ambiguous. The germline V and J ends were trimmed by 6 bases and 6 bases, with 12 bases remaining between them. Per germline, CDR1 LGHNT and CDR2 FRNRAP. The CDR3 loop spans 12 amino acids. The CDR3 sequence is CASGRRLAEQYF. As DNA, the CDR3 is TGTGCTAGTGGCCGTCGATTGGCCGAGCAGTACTTC.

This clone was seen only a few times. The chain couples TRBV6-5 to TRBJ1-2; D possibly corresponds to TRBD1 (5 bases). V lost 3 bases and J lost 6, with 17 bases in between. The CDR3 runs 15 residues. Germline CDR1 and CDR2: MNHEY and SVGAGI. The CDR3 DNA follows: TGTGCCAGCAGTTATAGGGGTTTGGGGAAAGATGGCTACACCTTC. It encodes CASSYRGLGKDGYTF.

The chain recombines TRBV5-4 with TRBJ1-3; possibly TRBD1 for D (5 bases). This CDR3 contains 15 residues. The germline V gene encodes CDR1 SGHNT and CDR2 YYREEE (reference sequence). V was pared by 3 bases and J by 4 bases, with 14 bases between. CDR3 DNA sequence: TGTGCCAGCAGCTCCGACAGTCGCCTCGGAAACACCATATATTTT. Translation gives CASSSDSRLGNTIYF.